The entry that follows covers one TCR beta chain sequence. Its matching antigen is unknown. Germline V gene sequence: CDR1 SEHNR, CDR2 FQNEAQ (reference sequence). This CDR3 comprises 16 residues. V lost 5 bases, J lost 0 bases, and 5 bases stayed unmatched. Subsets obtained from CD4+ cells comprised CD45RA+ naive and CD45RA-negative memory cells. These data come from a study of shared clonotypes between healthy human individuals. This table comes from immunoSEQ multiplex PCR, and its TCRdb copy is limited to in-frame clones, with some not included. The top ten clones hold about 0.39% of a sample with 2 million to 2.5 million clones, more than 80% of them seen once. Study observations and caveats: Represented genetic and exposure-history diversity was restricted by having few donors.

The chain recombines TRBV7-9 with TRBJ2-2, with TRBD2 matching over 8 bases. The TCR comes from a man younger than 35 in good health. Some clones in this sample may be carry-over from other donors' samples. Sequenced input: naive CD4+ T cells from PBMCs. Subset of the sample: CD45RA+ positively selected. CDR3 bases: TGTGCCAGCAGCCGTCAACTAGCGGCGAACACCGGGGAGCTGTTTTTT. Translated: CASSRQLAANTGELFF.